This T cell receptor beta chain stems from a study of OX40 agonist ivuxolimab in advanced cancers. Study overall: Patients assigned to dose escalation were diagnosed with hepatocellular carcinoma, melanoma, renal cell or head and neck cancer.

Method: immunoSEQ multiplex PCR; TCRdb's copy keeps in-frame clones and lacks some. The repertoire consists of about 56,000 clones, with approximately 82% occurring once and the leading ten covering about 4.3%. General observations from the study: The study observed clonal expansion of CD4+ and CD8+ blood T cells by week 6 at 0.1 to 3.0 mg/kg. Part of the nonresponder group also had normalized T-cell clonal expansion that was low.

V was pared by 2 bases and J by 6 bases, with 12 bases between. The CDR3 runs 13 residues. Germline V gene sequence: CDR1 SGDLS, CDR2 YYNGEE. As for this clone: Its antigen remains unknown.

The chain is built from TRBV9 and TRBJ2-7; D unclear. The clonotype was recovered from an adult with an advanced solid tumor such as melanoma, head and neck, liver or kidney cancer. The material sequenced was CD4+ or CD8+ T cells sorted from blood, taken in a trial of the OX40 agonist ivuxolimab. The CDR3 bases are TGTGCCAGCAGCGTCTTAGATCGCGGCGAGCAGTACTTC. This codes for CASSVLDRGEQYF.